These 14 T cell receptor beta chains share one sample of origin, sequenced in a study of human T cells and chemical hapten exposure. Each CDR3 protein gets one entry after TCRdb re-called the RACE reads with MiXCR. The table records 250,000 or so distinct CDR3 sequences, 8.6% of them present only once. Time point here: pre-sensitization, week 0. This sample's treatment: therapeutic diphenylcyclopropenone sensitization with weekly scalp DPC. The sequences come from whole blood, collected in connection with sensitization to the hapten diphenylcyclopropenone (DPC). These receptor sequences come from a woman in her thirties or forties with alopecia areata. Some clones in this sample may be carry-over from other donors' samples.

The chain recombines TRBV25-1 with TRBJ1-1; no definite D call. CDR1 is MGHDK, CDR2 SYGVNS, per germline. There are 13 residues in the CDR3. Trimming took off 0 bases at V and 6 bases at J, with 8 bases between the two ends. Here the CDR3 reads CASSEYRGSEAFF. CDR3 nucleotide sequence: TGTGCCAGCAGTGAATATCGAGGGTCTGAAGCTTTCTTT.

The chain is built from TRBV19 and TRBJ1-2; D gene ambiguous. The V and J ends lost 6 bases and 2 bases respectively, with 10 bases between them. The CDR3 covers 13 residues. CDR1 and CDR2 (germline): LNHDA, SQIVND (reference sequence). CDR3 loop: CASSPELNYGYTF. DNA of the CDR3: TGTGCCAGTAGCCCCGAACTCAACTATGGCTACACCTTC.

The chain uses TRBV11-1 and TRBJ2-2; D is possibly TRBD2 (6 bases). V dropped 5 bases and J dropped 2 bases, with 12 bases sitting between them. CDR3 size: 15 residues. CDR1 is SGHAT and CDR2 is FQDESV in the germline V gene (reference sequence). The CDR3 protein is CASSPRLVNTGELFF. The CDR3 DNA sequence: TGTGCCAGCAGCCCAAGACTAGTTAACACCGGGGAGCTGTTTTTT. The full variable domain, rest sourced from reference TRBV11-1 and TRBJ2-2, is EAEVAQSPRYKITEKSQAVAFWCDPISGHATLYWYRQILGQGPELLVQFQDESVVDDSQLPKDRFSAERLKGVDSTLKIQPAELGDSAMYLCASSPRLVNTGELFFGEGSRLTVL.

The table lists this clonotype with a few counts. The chain is built from TRBV7-9 and TRBJ2-2, with 10 bases lining up with TRBD1. This CDR3 has 17 residues. With 5 bases clipped from V and 8 bases from J, the junction kept 14 bases outside the gene matches. Per germline, CDR1 SEHNR and CDR2 FQNEAQ (reference sequence). CDR3 nucleotide sequence: TGTGCCAGCAGCGGCCAACCCGGGACAGGGGCTTTTGGGGAGCTGTTTTTT. This translates into CASSGQPGTGAFGELFF.

The chain joins TRBV6-1 to TRBJ1-4; 7 bases fit TRBD1. This CDR3 spans 15 amino acids. The germline V gene has CDR1 MNHNS and CDR2 SASEGT. The V gene end was trimmed by 3 bases and the J gene end by 6 bases; junction bases not matched to a gene: 7. CDR3 in DNA: TGTGCCAGCAGTGAGTGGGGGGACAGAGATGAAAAACTGTTTTTT. It specifies CASSEWGDRDEKLFF.

This sequence joins TRBV10-3 and TRBJ1-1; 9 positions agree with TRBD1. V gave up 2 bases and J gave up 1 base; unmatched junction bases: 2. From germline, CDR1 is ENHRY and CDR2 SYGVKD. The CDR3 extends over 15 amino acids. The CDR3 region has the DNA TGTGCCATCAGTGAGGGGGGACAGGGGAACACTGAAGCTTTCTTT. Protein sequence: CAISEGGQGNTEAFF.

J is TRBJ2-1 and V is TRBV3-1; TRBD2 is a possible D gene (6 bases). Deletions cut 3 bases from V and 3 bases from J, with 9 bases between. This CDR3 region has 14 residues. CDR1 and CDR2 (germline): LGHDT, YNNKEL (reference sequence). The CDR3 DNA reads TGTGCCAGCAGCCACTGGACTAACTACAATGAGCAGTTCTTC. Amino acids: CASSHWTNYNEQFF.

This clonotype was detected once. The chain uses TRBV12-3 or TRBV12-4 and TRBJ1-4; D unclear. CDR3 length: 13 residues. The V end lost 5 bases, the J end lost 4 bases, and 8 bases lay between the germline ends. The CDR3 region is CASSLGLNEKLFF. The CDR3 bases are TGTGCCAGCAGTCTCGGGCTTAATGAAAAACTGTTTTTT.

This clonotype has only a few counts. The chain links TRBV9 to TRBJ2-1; TRBD2 agrees at 13 bases. In germline, CDR1 is SGDLS, CDR2 YYNGEE. V trimming: 4 bases; J trimming: 7 bases; junction bases outside the gene matches: 14. The CDR3 is 18 amino acids. The DNA of the CDR3 is TGTGCCAGCAGCTCCTTGGTGGGGGGACTAGCGGGATCAAATGAGCAGTTCTTC. Its translation is CASSSLVGGLAGSNEQFF.

This clonotype was observed a handful of times. The chain uses TRBV6-5 and TRBJ1-5; tentative D call: TRBD1 (5 bases). This CDR3 spans 16 amino acids. V was trimmed by 5 bases and J by 4 bases, leaving 18 bases between them. Germline V lookup: CDR1 MNHEY, CDR2 SVGAGI. The CDR3 DNA reads TGTGCCAGCAGTCCCTCCTCGAGGGGCCGAAATCAGCCCCAGCATTTT. Its translation: CASSPSSRGRNQPQHF.

This clonotype was seen a handful of times. The CDR3 DNA reads as TGTGCCAGCAGCTCATGGGGGACAAGGGACTACAATGAGCAGTTCTTC. Translation: CASSSWGTRDYNEQFF. This chain uses TRBV7-9 with TRBJ2-1, with TRBD1 as a possible D gene (6 bases). Germline V gives CDR1 SEHNR, CDR2 FQNEAQ (reference sequence). V dropped 4 bases and J dropped 3 bases, with 16 bases sitting between them. This CDR3 contains 16 residues.

This clonotype was detected many times. V gene TRBV5-5 combines with J gene TRBJ2-3; TRBD1 is a possible D gene (5 bases). The CDR3 totals 14 residues. Germline lookup yields CDR1 SGHKS and CDR2 YYEKEE (reference sequence). Trimming pared 4 bases from V and 2 bases from J, leaving 11 bases between. CDR3 sequence (DNA): TGTGCCAGCAGCCAACGGACATTCACAGATACGCAGTATTTT. As protein: CASSQRTFTDTQYF.

V is TRBV14 and J is TRBJ1-1; no definite D call. The length of the CDR3 is 11 residues. V was cut by 5 bases and J by 8 bases, with 9 bases left in between. Germline V CDR1 and CDR2: SGHDN, FVKESK. The CDR3 loop reads CASSGGFEAFF. In DNA form, the CDR3 reads TGTGCCAGCAGCGGCGGTTTCGAAGCTTTCTTT. The whole variable domain, filled in from reference TRBV14 and TRBJ1-1, reads EAGVTQFPSHSVIEKGQTVTLRCDPISGHDNLYWYRRVMGKEIKFLLHFVKESKQDESGMPNNRFLAERTGGTYSTLKVQPAELEDSGVYFCASSGGFEAFFGQGTRLTVV.

This clonotype showed up many times. The V gene is TRBV7-3, the J gene TRBJ2-1, with D unresolved. Trimming removed 1 base from V and 9 bases from J, with 19 bases in between. The V gene's germline CDR1 is SGHTA and CDR2 FQGTGA. The CDR3 totals 16 residues. CDR3 residues: CASSLKVAAGLGEQFF. The CDR3 DNA follows: TGTGCCAGCAGCTTAAAGGTGGCGGCAGGTCTCGGTGAGCAGTTCTTC.